These T cell receptor beta chains were read from a single sample in a study of blood T cells in healthy people across ages. TCRdb redid the calling of the 5' RACE reads with MiXCR, one entry per CDR3 protein. The sample has just under 900,000 distinct CDR3 sequences, 29% seen once. Sequencing was done on a sample of blood. The receptors here all came from a woman of 80 years or more in good health. Both conserved end residues are part of each CDR3. Each record gives: clone size, V gene, D gene, J gene, CDR3 protein, CDR3 DNA. The D gene is left open where the match is weak. Clone sizes are given selectively: once, few, many, or a class where the clone is expanded.

>NA|TRBV6-5|NA|TRBJ1-6
CASSYSILELGASSYNSPLHF
TGTGCCAGCAGTTACTCCATACTCGAACTGGGTGCCAGCTCCTATAATTCACCCCTCCACTTT
>NA|TRBV4-1|NA|TRBJ1-1
CASSHDPLKVNTEAFF
TGCGCCAGCAGCCATGACCCACTGAAGGTGAACACTGAAGCTTTCTTT
>NA|TRBV21-1|NA|TRBJ1-1
CASSSRGDCSEAFF
TGTGCCAGCAGCTCGCGGGGGGATTGTTCTGAAGCTTTCTTT
>many|TRBV20-1|NA|TRBJ1-2
CSAAKGDPSTNYGYTF
TGCAGTGCTGCGAAGGGCGACCCCTCTACTAACTATGGCTACACCTTC
>NA|TRBV7-2|NA|TRBJ2-2
CASTLTRGKGTGELFF
TGTGCCAGCACCCTCACGAGGGGGAAGGGGACCGGGGAGCTGTTTTTT
>NA|TRBV6-6|NA|TRBJ2-5
CASRRGGYQETQYF
TGTGCCAGCAGGAGGGGGGGTTACCAAGAGACCCAGTACTTC
>many|TRBV6-2/TRBV6-3|TRBD2|TRBJ2-5
CASSRFSGGLETQYF
TGTGCCAGCAGTCGATTTAGCGGGGGGTTAGAGACCCAGTACTTC
>many|TRBV24-1|TRBD1|TRBJ2-3
CATSEGTGRVTDTQYF
TGTGCCACCAGTGAAGGGACAGGGAGGGTCACAGATACGCAGTATTTT
>many|TRBV4-2|TRBD2|TRBJ2-3
CASSQALAGGQTSTDTQYF
TGTGCCAGCAGCCAAGCCCTAGCGGGGGGTCAAACTAGCACAGATACGCAGTATTTT
>many|TRBV3-1|NA|TRBJ2-7
CASSQISSYEQYF
TGTGCCAGCAGCCAGATTTCATCCTACGAGCAGTACTTC
>NA|TRBV27|NA|TRBJ1-6
CAGMYGGNSPLHF
TGTGCCGGCATGTATGGGGGAAATTCACCCCTCCACTTT
>many|TRBV7-2|TRBD2|TRBJ2-5
CASSFLGLAFGETQYF
TGTGCCAGCAGCTTTCTGGGACTAGCGTTCGGAGAGACCCAGTACTTC
>NA|TRBV18|TRBD1|TRBJ2-3
CANSHTTGGMTDTQYF
TGTGCCAACTCACATACGACAGGGGGCATGACAGATACGCAGTATTTT
>NA|TRBV10-3|NA|TRBJ2-3
CAISEKGSTDTQYF
TGTGCCATCAGTGAAAAGGGTAGCACAGATACGCAGTATTTT
>many|TRBV9|NA|TRBJ1-2
CASSSTRVGLFYTF
TGTGCCAGCAGCAGTACTAGGGTTGGGCTCTTCTACACCTTC
>few|TRBV5-1|TRBD2|TRBJ2-5
CASSLIPGLAGLQQETQYF
TGCGCCAGCAGCTTAATTCCGGGACTAGCGGGGTTGCAACAAGAGACCCAGTACTTC
>few|TRBV5-1|NA|TRBJ1-4
CASSFGTPPGKLFF
TGCGCCAGCAGCTTCGGGACGCCACCAGGGAAACTGTTTTTT
>few|TRBV18|TRBD1|TRBJ2-5
CASSPGTGQQGTQYF
TGTGCCAGCTCACCTGGGACAGGGCAGCAGGGGACCCAGTACTTC
>NA|TRBV20-1|NA|TRBJ2-1
CSARVQFSDNEQFF
TGCAGTGCTAGAGTCCAATTTTCGGACAATGAGCAGTTCTTC
>few|TRBV2|NA|TRBJ2-3
CASSDRVSDTQYF
TGTGCCAGCAGTGACCGCGTCTCAGATACGCAGTATTTT
>NA|TRBV6-5|TRBD2|TRBJ2-1
CASSYSSGAFNEQFF
TGTGCCAGCAGTTACTCTAGCGGGGCCTTCAATGAGCAGTTCTTC
>many|TRBV3-1|NA|TRBJ2-3
CASSSLVTDTQYF
TGTGCCAGCAGCTCCCTAGTCACAGATACGCAGTATTTT
>many|TRBV20-1|NA|TRBJ1-5
CSALPGGNRPNQPQHF
TGCAGTGCCCTCCCCGGGGGTAATCGCCCAAATCAGCCCCAGCATTTT
>few|TRBV20-1|NA|TRBJ2-2
CSARFWGRGNTGELFF
TGCAGTGCTAGATTCTGGGGGCGGGGTAACACCGGGGAGCTGTTTTTT